The 27 T cell receptor beta chains listed next were all sequenced from one sample in a study of T cell responses to AZD1222 COVID-19 vaccine listed by TCRdb under 2021. The method was the immunoSEQ multiplex PCR assay. TCRdb retrieved this table from immuneACCESS and kept in-frame rearrangements only. Not all clones are present; in checked studies, unresolved V genes account for under half, and no reason is known for the remainder. The sample has over 100,000 clones on record, around 90% of them singletons. Under 9% of the sample is taken by the ten largest. Taken with the paper, the label for time point translates to: baseline before first vaccination. The starting material was peripheral blood, obtained on day 0 of AZD1222 vaccination. Receptors originate from an adult in good health.

This rearrangement joins TRBV28 to TRBJ2-5; D remains unclear. V was pared by 10 bases and J by 2 bases, with 20 bases between. Germline assignment: CDR1 MDHEN and CDR2 SYDVKM. This CDR3 is built from 15 residues. CDR3 sequence (DNA): TGTGCCATAAAAGGATTTCAGAGACGGCAAGAGACCCAGTACTTC. Translation gives CAIKGFQRRQETQYF.

V and J are TRBV11-2 and TRBJ1-1; D is ambiguous. CDR1 and CDR2 from the germline V gene are SGHAT and FQNNGV. This CDR3 has 13 amino acids. V was pared by 2 bases and J by 3 bases, with 7 bases between. CDR3 sequence: CASSLFRDTEAFF. CDR3 coding DNA: TGTGCCAGCAGCTTATTTAGAGACACTGAAGCTTTCTTT.

The rearrangement joins TRBV2 to TRBJ1-3; D possibly corresponds to TRBD1 (6 bases). The length of the CDR3 is 14 residues. Trimming left V 6 bases short and J 2 bases short, with 11 bases between. Germline V gene sequence: CDR1 SNHLY, CDR2 FYNNEI. In DNA, the CDR3 is TGTGCCAGCAGGTGGGGGGCAACTGGAAACACCATATATTTT. It is translated as CASRWGATGNTIYF.

The rearrangement joins TRBV13 to TRBJ1-2; a weak D match, TRBD1 (5 bases). Trimming cost V 3 bases and J 2 bases, with 10 bases left between them. CDR3 length equals 14 residues. Germline CDR1 reads PRHDT; CDR2 reads FYEKMQ (reference sequence). The CDR3 bases are TGTGCCAGCAGCTTGGTGGGACCGAACTATGGCTACACCTTC. Protein product: CASSLVGPNYGYTF.

This chain uses TRBV7-9 with TRBJ1-4, with D perhaps TRBD1 (5 bases). Trimming shortened V by 5 bases and J by 7 bases, and 17 bases separated the two germline ends. Germline CDR1 reads SEHNR; CDR2 reads FQNEAQ (reference sequence). The CDR3 covers 15 residues. The CDR3: CASSPEGRGIEKLFF. DNA for the CDR3: TGTGCCAGCAGCCCCGAGGGGAGAGGGATTGAAAAACTGTTTTTT.

This clone was found a few times. This chain joins TRBV5-1 and TRBJ1-1, with TRBD1 matching over 7 bases. Germline V gene lookup returns CDR1 SGHRS and CDR2 YFSETQ. V dropped 3 bases and J dropped 8; count of bases not matched to a gene: 4. This CDR3 is 12 amino acids long. The CDR3 region has the DNA TGCGCCAGCAGCTCCTTGGACAGGGAAGCTTTCTTT. Translation: CASSSLDREAFF.

The chain is built from TRBV5-8 and TRBJ1-2, with D unresolved. Germline lookup yields CDR1 SGHTS and CDR2 YDEGEE. The CDR3 length is 12 residues. The V end was cut by 2 bases, the J end by 1 base, with 3 bases between. The CDR3 DNA is TGTGCCAGCAGCTTTAATAACTATGGCTACACCTTC. Its protein is CASSFNNYGYTF.

The rearrangement uses TRBV11-3 and TRBJ2-7, with a weak D call TRBD1 (6 bases). The length of the CDR3 is 13 residues. Trimming shortened V by 6 bases and J by 5 bases, and 14 bases separated the two germline ends. Germline CDR1 and CDR2: SGHNT and YENEEA. The CDR3 is CASSYNRVHEQYF. The CDR3 DNA is TGTGCCAGCAGTTATAACAGGGTTCACGAGCAGTACTTC. Filled out from reference TRBV11-3 and TRBJ2-7, the complete variable domain reads EAGVVQSPRYKIIEKKQPVAFWCNPISGHNTLYWYLQNLGQGPELLIRYENEEAVDDSQLPKDRFSAERLKGVDSTLKIQPAELGDSAVYLCASSYNRVHEQYFGPGTRLTVT.

This clone has a single count. J is TRBJ2-1 and V is TRBV5-1; D gene uncertain. The V gene's germline CDR1 is SGHRS and CDR2 YFSETQ. CDR3 size: 12 residues. The V end was cut by 0 bases, the J end by 9 bases, with 7 bases between. This CDR3 reads CASSLAAGEQFF. DNA for the CDR3: TGCGCCAGCAGCTTGGCCGCTGGTGAGCAGTTCTTC. Full variable domain (missing parts from reference TRBV5-1 and TRBJ2-1): KAGVTQTPRYLIKTRGQQVTLSCSPISGHRSVSWYQQTPGQGLQFLFEYFSETQRNKGNFPGRFSGRQFSNSRSEMNVSTLELGDSALYLCASSLAAGEQFFGPGTRLTVL.

The V call is TRBV7-8, the J call TRBJ1-1; D perhaps matches TRBD1 (5 bases). The CDR3 totals 14 residues. Germline V gene data show CDR1 as SGHVS and CDR2 as FQNEAQ. The germline V and J ends were trimmed by 1 base and 1 base, with 7 bases remaining between them. CDR3 amino acids: CASSLGTKNTEAFF. The CDR3 nucleotides are TGTGCCAGCAGCTTAGGGACAAAGAACACTGAAGCTTTCTTT.

This CDR3 reads CASSDRGHNEQFF. Here the CDR3 DNA reads TGTGCCAGCAGTGACAGGGGGCACAATGAGCAGTTCTTC. The chain carries TRBV6-4 and TRBJ2-1; 7 bases align to TRBD1. Germline CDR1 is MRHNA and CDR2 is SNTAGT. The CDR3 covers 13 residues. J lost 5 bases, V lost 2 bases, and 0 bases had no gene match.

The chain carries TRBV6-5 and TRBJ1-2; a weak D match, TRBD1 (6 bases). With 7 bases removed from V and 4 bases from J, the gap between germline ends came to 19 bases. Germline CDR1 MNHEY, CDR2 SVGAGI. The CDR3 loop spans 15 amino acids. The chain's CDR3 is CASTKSGARFYGYTF. The CDR3, as DNA: TGTGCCAGCACCAAATCAGGGGCTCGCTTCTATGGCTACACCTTC.

The rearrangement joins TRBV28 to TRBJ1-1; D not resolved. The CDR3 covers 14 residues. From germline, CDR1 is MDHEN and CDR2 SYDVKM. The V and J ends lost 7 bases and 1 base respectively, with 13 bases between them. CDR3 sequence: CASNPPFGNTEAFF. CDR3 bases: TGTGCCAGCAACCCCCCGTTCGGGAACACTGAAGCTTTCTTT.

The rearrangement uses TRBV4-1 and TRBJ2-3; weak D call: TRBD2 (6 bases). The V gene lost 3 bases and the J gene lost 0 bases, with 16 bases spanning the gap. The CDR3 runs to 17 residues. Germline V lookup: CDR1 MGHRA, CDR2 YSYEKL. The CDR3 DNA reads TGCGCCAGCAGCCAGGGGGACGGGAGTACTAGCACAGATACGCAGTATTTT. It codes for CASSQGDGSTSTDTQYF.

The chain recombines TRBV11-2 with TRBJ1-1, with a possible D match to TRBD1 (6 bases). With 5 bases removed from V and 3 bases from J, the gap between germline ends came to 10 bases. This CDR3 comprises 13 residues. CDR1 is SGHAT, CDR2 FQNNGV, per germline. The CDR3 DNA is TGTGCCAGCAGCGTCCGGGGGCACACTGAAGCTTTCTTT. This gives the protein CASSVRGHTEAFF.

The chain is built from TRBV5-1 and TRBJ2-3; 10 bases fit TRBD2. The CDR3 runs 15 residues. With V trimmed by 5 bases and J by 5 bases, 8 bases remained unmatched. Per the germline V gene, CDR1 is SGHRS and CDR2 is YFSETQ. The CDR3 DNA sequence: TGCGCCAGCAGGGGCCTAGCGGGAGCGGGAGATACGCAGTATTTT. Translating it yields CASRGLAGAGDTQYF.

V and J are TRBV5-1 and TRBJ2-7, with 11 nucleotides matching TRBD1. This CDR3 is 15 amino acids long. V was clipped by 0 bases and J by 3 bases; unmatched bases: 2. Germline V gives CDR1 SGHRS, CDR2 YFSETQ. CDR3 DNA: TGCGCCAGCAGCTTGGCCGGGACAGGGGGCTACGAGCAGTACTTC. It yields the protein CASSLAGTGGYEQYF.

The genes are TRBV11-2 and TRBJ1-1; D unresolved. The CDR3 length is 13 residues. Germline loops: CDR1 SGHAT, CDR2 FQNNGV. V lost 5 bases and J lost 4, with 11 bases in between. In nucleotides, the CDR3 is TGTGCCAGCAGCCTGACCCTGGGCACTGAAGCTTTCTTT. Its translation: CASSLTLGTEAFF. Based on the CDR3 plus reference TRBV11-2 and TRBJ1-1, the full variable domain is EAGVAQSPRYKIIEKRQSVAFWCNPISGHATLYWYQQILGQGPKLLIQFQNNGVVDDSQLPKDRFSAERLKGVDSTLKIQPAKLEDSAVYLCASSLTLGTEAFFGQGTRLTVV.

The chain has TRBV19 and TRBJ1-1, with D possibly being TRBD1 (6 bases). The CDR3 has 15 amino acids. V was clipped by 6 bases and J by 4 bases, with 18 bases between them. Looked up from germline, CDR1 is LNHDA and CDR2 is SQIVND (reference sequence). In DNA form, the CDR3 reads TGTGCCAGTAGAACTGTGGCAGGGGCTGGCACTGAAGCTTTCTTT. This translates into CASRTVAGAGTEAFF.

The gene calls are TRBV2 and TRBJ1-2, with a possible D match to TRBD1 (6 bases). Per germline, CDR1 SNHLY and CDR2 FYNNEI. This CDR3 contains 14 residues. Trimming left V 5 bases short and J 8 bases short, with 18 bases between. The CDR3: CASSHPGESAGYTF. CDR3 nucleotide sequence: TGTGCCAGCAGTCACCCAGGGGAGTCTGCGGGCTACACCTTC.

The V call is TRBV7-2, the J call TRBJ1-3, with D uncertain. The CDR3 covers 14 residues. Between the trimmed V and J ends, which lost 5 bases and 0 bases, there was a span of 8 bases. CDR1 and CDR2 (germline): SGHTA, FQGNSA. The CDR3 sequence: CASSEHFSGNTIYF. The DNA of the CDR3 is TGTGCCAGCAGCGAACACTTCTCTGGAAACACCATATATTTT.

This chain joins TRBV4-1 and TRBJ1-2; 7 bases agree with TRBD1. The CDR3 is 15 amino acids. CDR1 is MGHRA, CDR2 YSYEKL, per germline. The trim removed 1 base at V and 3 bases at J, leaving 5 bases unmatched. CDR3 nucleotides: TGCGCCAGCAGCCAAGTCACAGGGGTGCACTATGGCTACACCTTC. Translated, it gives CASSQVTGVHYGYTF.

This sequence joins TRBV3-1 (or the pseudogene TRBV3-2) and TRBJ2-6; D not resolved. Trimming took 1 base from V and 1 from J, leaving 5 bases between them. The germline gives CDR1 LGHDT, CDR2 YNNKEL (reference sequence). CDR3 size: 15 residues. CDR3 protein: CASSQGQSGANVLTF. CDR3 nucleotide sequence: TGTGCCAGCAGCCAAGGGCAGTCTGGGGCCAACGTCCTGACTTTC.

The rearrangement uses TRBV6-1 and TRBJ1-2, with D perhaps TRBD1 (6 bases). The CDR3 has 15 amino acids. Germline CDR1 is MNHNS and CDR2 is SASEGT. V was pared by 3 bases and J by 3 bases, with 14 bases between. CDR3 in amino acids: CASSDGDTGYYGYTF. In DNA, the CDR3 is TGTGCCAGCAGTGATGGGGACACTGGATACTATGGCTACACCTTC.

The rearrangement links TRBV7-6 to TRBJ2-5; no clear D gene. Trimming stripped 5 bases from V and 5 bases from J, with 18 bases between. Looked up from germline, CDR1 is SGHVS and CDR2 is FNYEAQ. This CDR3 has 15 amino acids. CDR3 residues: CASSPIGAKSETQYF. CDR3 DNA: TGTGCCAGCAGCCCAATCGGAGCGAAATCGGAGACCCAGTACTTC. The full variable domain, rest sourced from reference TRBV7-6 and TRBJ2-5, is GAGVSQSPRYKVTKRGQDVALRCDPISGHVSLYWYRQALGQGPEFLTYFNYEAQQDKSGLPNDRFSAERPEGSISTLTIQRTEQRDSAMYRCASSPIGAKSETQYFGPGTRLLVL.

The J gene is TRBJ1-1, the V gene TRBV28, with D possibly TRBD1 on 5 matching bases. Deletions cut 10 bases from V and 1 base from J, with 13 bases between. The CDR3 covers 13 residues. Germline V CDR1 and CDR2: MDHEN, SYDVKM. The CDR3 DNA follows: TGTGCCACCAGGGAGGGCCCGAACACTGAAGCTTTCTTT. This codes for CATREGPNTEAFF. The whole variable domain, filled in from reference TRBV28 and TRBJ1-1, reads DVKVTQSSRYLVKRTGEKVFLECVQDMDHENMFWYRQDPGLGLRLIYFSYDVKMKEKGDIPEGYSVSREKKERFSLILESASTNQTSMYLCATREGPNTEAFFGQGTRLTVV.

The chain is built from TRBV4-1 and TRBJ2-3; the D call may be TRBD1 or TRBD2 (6 bases each). The CDR3 covers 17 residues. Germline CDR1 is MGHRA and CDR2 is YSYEKL. V was shortened by 2 bases and J by 6 bases, with 21 bases between the two germline ends. Written as DNA, the CDR3 is TGCGCCAGCAGCCAATCGGGCAAGGGGGGAACGGGCGATACGCAGTATTTT. As protein: CASSQSGKGGTGDTQYF.